This is a list of T cell receptor beta chains from one sample in a study of regulatory T cells in long-lasting Graves disease. TCRdb reanalysed the multiplex PCR reads using MiXCR and keeps one entry per CDR3 protein. The profile shows about 380,000 distinct CDR3 sequences, roughly 15% of them singletons. The sample in question was peripheral blood mononuclear cells (PBMCs), obtained at new diagnosis, from a patient treated with antithyroid drugs. The source of these receptors is a female donor with Graves disease. Both conserved end residues are part of each CDR3. A D gene is named only where the DNA matches it firmly. Not all rows give a size; the values are once, few, many and, for expanded clones, a class.

length	D	size	V	J	DNA	CDR3
15	NA	many	TRBV18	TRBJ1-1	TGTGCCAGCTCACCACCGGGTTATCCGAACACTGAAGCTTTCTTT	CASSPPGYPNTEAFF
17	TRBD2	many	TRBV11-2	TRBJ2-5	TGTGCCAGCAGCTTAGATCTTGGGACTAAGGCCGGAGAGACCCAGTACTTC	CASSLDLGTKAGETQYF
14	NA	few	TRBV19	TRBJ1-6	TGTGCCAGTACCTCCCGGGACAAGAATTCACCCCTCCACTTT	CASTSRDKNSPLHF
14	NA	many	TRBV12-3/TRBV12-4	TRBJ2-7	TGTGCCAGCAGTATACAGGGACTTGGATACGAGCAGTACTTC	CASSIQGLGYEQYF
13	NA	many	TRBV7-9	TRBJ2-5	TGTGCCAGCAGCTTACTCGTACAAGAGACCCAGTACTTC	CASSLLVQETQYF
13	NA	many	TRBV3-1	TRBJ1-5	TGTGCCAGCAGCCAAACCCGAGGTCAGCCCCAGCATTTT	CASSQTRGQPQHF
18	TRBD1	few	TRBV7-9	TRBJ2-2	TGTGCCAGCAGCCCCCCGGCTGGACAGGGGGCGAACACCGGGGAGCTGTTTTTT	CASSPPAGQGANTGELFF
16	TRBD2	once	TRBV9	TRBJ2-1	TGTGCCAGCAGCGTCCACAGCGGGGGGGCGGCTAATGAGCAGTTCTTC	CASSVHSGGAANEQFF
20	TRBD2	many	TRBV6-2/TRBV6-3	TRBJ2-1	TGTGCCAGCAGTTACTTCACCCCCTCCCCGAGCGGGAGAGGAGACAATGAGCAGTTCTTC	CASSYFTPSPSGRGDNEQFF
14	TRBD1	many	TRBV18	TRBJ1-1	TGTGCCAGCTCAACAAACAGGGGCAACACTGAAGCTTTCTTT	CASSTNRGNTEAFF
15	NA	many	TRBV6-1	TRBJ1-2	TGTGCCAGCAGTGAAGTTGGAGGGCGGCGGTATGGCTACACCTTC	CASSEVGGRRYGYTF
14	NA	NA	TRBV20-1	TRBJ2-1	TGCAGTGCTAGAGATCTTGGCGGGCCCAATGAGCAGTTCTTC	CSARDLGGPNEQFF
17	NA	few	TRBV4-1	TRBJ1-4	TGCGCCAGCAGCCAAGAATCGTTCAGACTCTCTAATGAAAAACTGTTTTTT	CASSQESFRLSNEKLFF
16	TRBD1	many	TRBV2	TRBJ2-5	TGTGCCAGCAGTGAAGGGCGACAGGGTAATGTGGAGACCCAGTACTTC	CASSEGRQGNVETQYF
14	NA	once	TRBV5-4	TRBJ1-2	TGTGCCAGCAGCTTGGAGCGAGCTAACTATGGCTACACCTTC	CASSLERANYGYTF